This TCR beta chain was sequenced in a study of T cell repertoires in cytomegalovirus infection. One entry per CDR3 protein results from TCRdb running MiXCR on the reads. The sample lists some 500,000 distinct CDR3 sequences, 30% to 35% occurring once. This clonotype was observed a few times. No antigen is known for it. Germline V gives CDR1 SNHLY, CDR2 FYNNEI. The CDR3 is 15 amino acids. V was pared by 6 bases and J by 3 bases, with 5 bases of the junction left unmatched. This chain joins TRBV2 and TRBJ2-3, with TRBD2 matching 11 bases. The source of this sequence is a human donor in good health (CMV status not recorded). Some clones in this sample may be carry-over from other donors' samples. The sequencing used cultured PBMCs, collected from culture after CMV antigen stimulation. The CDR3 region has the DNA TGTGCCAGCAGCGTTAGCGGGAGGGGGACAGATACGCAGTATTTT. It encodes CASSVSGRGTDTQYF. The variable domain in full, with the rest retrieved from reference TRBV2 and TRBJ2-3, is EPEVTQTPSHQVTQMGQEVILRCVPISNHLYFYWYRQILGQKVEFLVSFYNNEISEKSEIFDDQFSVERPDGSNFTLKIRSTKLEDSAMYFCASSVSGRGTDTQYFGPGTRLTVL.